Sequencing of this T cell receptor beta chain was carried out in a study of blood T cell repertoires in COVID-19. About the research overall: The study drew acute and convalescent COVID-19 samples from the United States, Italy and Spain. In each case, the material was cDNA or gDNA derived from T cells, B-cell-depleted T cells, or PBMCs.

How the authors handled the data: Estimation of nucleated cell counts relied on the amplification of reference gene primers. Profiled with immunoSEQ multiplex PCR; TCRdb holds only in-frame clones, not every one. D and trimming were read from the DNA, whereas the V and J calls and clone size are those reported in that table. The sample holds under 200,000 clones, about 86% seen once. CDR3 length: 16 residues. Per the germline V gene, CDR1 is MGHRA and CDR2 is YSYEKL. Between the trimmed V and J ends, which lost 0 bases and 6 bases, there was a span of 14 bases. The sequenced sample consisted of peripheral blood. The clonotype comes from a woman aged 70-85 years with acute or convalescent COVID-19. The chain joins TRBV4-1 to TRBJ2-2; D is possibly TRBD2 (7 bases). The CDR3 loop reads CASSQDGGRSPGELFF. DNA of the CDR3: TGCGCCAGCAGCCAAGACGGGGGGCGATCCCCCGGGGAGCTGTTTTTT.